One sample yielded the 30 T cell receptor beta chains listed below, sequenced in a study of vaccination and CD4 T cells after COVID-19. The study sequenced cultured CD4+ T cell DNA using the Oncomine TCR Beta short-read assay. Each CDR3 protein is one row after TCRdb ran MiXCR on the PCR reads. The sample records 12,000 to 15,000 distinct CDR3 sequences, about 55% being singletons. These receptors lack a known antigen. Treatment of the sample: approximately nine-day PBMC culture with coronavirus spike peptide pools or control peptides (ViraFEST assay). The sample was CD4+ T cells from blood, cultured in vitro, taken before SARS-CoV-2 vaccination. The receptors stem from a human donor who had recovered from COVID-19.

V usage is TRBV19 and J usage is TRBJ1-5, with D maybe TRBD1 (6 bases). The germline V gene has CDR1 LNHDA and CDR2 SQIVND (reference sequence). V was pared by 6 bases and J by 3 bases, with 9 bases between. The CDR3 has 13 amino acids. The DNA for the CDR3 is TGTGCCAGTAGCCAGGGGTTCAATCAGCCCCAGCATTTT. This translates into CASSQGFNQPQHF.

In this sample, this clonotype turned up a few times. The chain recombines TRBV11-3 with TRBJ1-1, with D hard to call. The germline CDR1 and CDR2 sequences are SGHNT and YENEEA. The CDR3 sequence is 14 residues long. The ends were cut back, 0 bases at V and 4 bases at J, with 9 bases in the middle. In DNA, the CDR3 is TGTGCCAGCAGCTTAGATCCGGGTAGCACTGAAGCTTTCTTT. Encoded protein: CASSLDPGSTEAFF.

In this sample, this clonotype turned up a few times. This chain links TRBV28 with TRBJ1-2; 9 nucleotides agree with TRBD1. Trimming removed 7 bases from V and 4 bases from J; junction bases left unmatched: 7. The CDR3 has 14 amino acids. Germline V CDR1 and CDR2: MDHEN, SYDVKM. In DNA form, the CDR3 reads TGTGCCAGCACCCTGACAGGGGGAGGCTATGGCTACACCTTC. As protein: CASTLTGGGYGYTF.

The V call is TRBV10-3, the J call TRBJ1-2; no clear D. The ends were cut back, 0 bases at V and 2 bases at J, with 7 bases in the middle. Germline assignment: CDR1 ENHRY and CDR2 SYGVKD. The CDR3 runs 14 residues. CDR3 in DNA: TGTGCCATCAGTGAGTCCGGAGGGAACTATGGCTACACCTTC. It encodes CAISESGGNYGYTF.

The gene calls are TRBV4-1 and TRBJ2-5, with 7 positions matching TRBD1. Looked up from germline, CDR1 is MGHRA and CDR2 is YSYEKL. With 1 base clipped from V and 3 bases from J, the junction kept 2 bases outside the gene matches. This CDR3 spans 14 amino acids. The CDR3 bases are TGCGCCAGCAGCCAAGGGGGGACAGAAGAGACCCAGTACTTC. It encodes CASSQGGTEETQYF.

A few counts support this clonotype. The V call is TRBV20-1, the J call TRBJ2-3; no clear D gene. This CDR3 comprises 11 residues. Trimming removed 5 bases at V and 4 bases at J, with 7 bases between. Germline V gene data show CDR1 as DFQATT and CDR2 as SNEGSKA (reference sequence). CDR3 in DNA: TGCAGTGCTCCAGACCCAGATACGCAGTATTTT. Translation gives CSAPDPDTQYF.

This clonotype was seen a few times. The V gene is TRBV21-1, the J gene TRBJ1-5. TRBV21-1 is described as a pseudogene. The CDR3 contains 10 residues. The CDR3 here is CASSKGPQHF. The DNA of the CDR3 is TGTGCCAGCAGCAAAGGCCCCCAGCATTTT.

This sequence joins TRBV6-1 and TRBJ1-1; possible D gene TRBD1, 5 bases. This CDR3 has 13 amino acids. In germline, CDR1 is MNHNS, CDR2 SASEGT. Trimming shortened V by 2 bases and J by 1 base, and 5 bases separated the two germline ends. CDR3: CASSETGNTEAFF. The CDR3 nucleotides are TGTGCCAGCAGTGAAACAGGGAACACTGAAGCTTTCTTT.

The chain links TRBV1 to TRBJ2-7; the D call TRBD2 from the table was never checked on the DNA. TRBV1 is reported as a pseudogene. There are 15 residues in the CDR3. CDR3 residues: CTSSHRVYGPNEQYF. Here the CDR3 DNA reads TGCACCAGCAGCCACAGGGTTTACGGGCCCAACGAGCAGTACTTC.

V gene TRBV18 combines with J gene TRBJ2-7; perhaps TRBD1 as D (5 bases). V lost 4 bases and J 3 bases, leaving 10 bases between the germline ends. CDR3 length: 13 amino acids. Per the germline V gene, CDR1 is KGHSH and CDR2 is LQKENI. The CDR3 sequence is CASSQWTNYEQYF. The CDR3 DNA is TGTGCCAGCTCACAGTGGACAAACTACGAGCAGTACTTC. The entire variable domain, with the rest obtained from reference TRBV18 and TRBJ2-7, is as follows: NAGVMQNPRHLVRRRGQEARLRCSPMKGHSHVYWYRQLPEEGLKFMVYLQKENIIDESGMPKERFSAEFPKEGPSILRIQQVVRGDSAAYFCASSQWTNYEQYFGPGTRLTVT.

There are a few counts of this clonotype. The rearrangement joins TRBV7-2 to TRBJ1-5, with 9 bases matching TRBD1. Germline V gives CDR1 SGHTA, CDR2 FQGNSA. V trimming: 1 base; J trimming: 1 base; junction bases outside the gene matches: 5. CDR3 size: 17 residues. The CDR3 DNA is TGTGCCAGCAGCTTAGGACAGGGGGGCTTCAGCAATCAGCCCCAGCATTTT. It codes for CASSLGQGGFSNQPQHF.

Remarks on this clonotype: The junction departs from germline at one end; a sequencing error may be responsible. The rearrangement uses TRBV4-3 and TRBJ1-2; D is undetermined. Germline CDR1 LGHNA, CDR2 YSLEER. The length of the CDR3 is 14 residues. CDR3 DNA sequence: TGCGCCAGCAGCCAAGCCAGTTCTGGAGCGGGCTATACCTTC. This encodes CASSQASSGAGYTF.

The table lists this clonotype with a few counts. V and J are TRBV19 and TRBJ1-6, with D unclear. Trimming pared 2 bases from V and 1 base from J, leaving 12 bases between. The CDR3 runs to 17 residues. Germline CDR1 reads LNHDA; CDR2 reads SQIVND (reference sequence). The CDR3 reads CASSIPAVRSYNSPLHF. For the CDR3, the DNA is TGTGCCAGTAGTATACCCGCCGTTCGGTCCTATAATTCACCCCTCCACTTT.

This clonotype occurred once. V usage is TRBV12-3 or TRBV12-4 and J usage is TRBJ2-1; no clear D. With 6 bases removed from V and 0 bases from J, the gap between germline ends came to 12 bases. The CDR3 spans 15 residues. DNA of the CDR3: TGTGCCAGCAGCCCCACTTGGAGCTCCTACAATGAGCAGTTCTTC. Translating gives CASSPTWSSYNEQFF.

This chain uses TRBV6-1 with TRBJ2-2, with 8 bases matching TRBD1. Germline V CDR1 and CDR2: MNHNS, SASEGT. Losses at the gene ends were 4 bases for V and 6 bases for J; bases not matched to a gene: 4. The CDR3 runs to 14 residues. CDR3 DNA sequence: TGTGCCAGCAGTGTAATCAGGGGGCCCGGGGAGCTGTTTTTT. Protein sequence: CASSVIRGPGELFF.

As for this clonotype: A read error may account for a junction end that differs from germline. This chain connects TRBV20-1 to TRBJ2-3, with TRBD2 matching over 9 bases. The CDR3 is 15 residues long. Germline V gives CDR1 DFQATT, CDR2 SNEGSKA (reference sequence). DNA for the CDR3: TGCAGTGCCAGAGGGCTAGCGGGGAGCACAGATACGCAGTATTTT. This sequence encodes CSARGLAGSTDTQYF.

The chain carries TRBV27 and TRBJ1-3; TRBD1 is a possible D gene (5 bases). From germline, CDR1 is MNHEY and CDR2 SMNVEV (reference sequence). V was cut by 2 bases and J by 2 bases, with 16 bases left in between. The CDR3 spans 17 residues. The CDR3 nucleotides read TGTGCCAGCAGTTTAAGGGCCAGGGAAGGTGCTGGAAACACCATATATTTT. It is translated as CASSLRAREGAGNTIYF.

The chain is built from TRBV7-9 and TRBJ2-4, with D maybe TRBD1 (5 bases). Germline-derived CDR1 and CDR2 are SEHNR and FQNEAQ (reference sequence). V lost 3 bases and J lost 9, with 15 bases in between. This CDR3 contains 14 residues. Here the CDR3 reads CASSLVPGNAIQYF. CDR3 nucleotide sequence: TGTGCCAGCAGCTTGGTGCCAGGGAACGCCATTCAGTACTTC. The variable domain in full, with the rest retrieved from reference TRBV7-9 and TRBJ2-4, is DTGVSQNPRHKITKRGQNVTFRCDPISEHNRLYWYRQTLGQGPEFLTYFQNEAQLEKSRLLSDRFSAERPKGSFSTLEIQRTEQGDSAMYLCASSLVPGNAIQYFGAGTRLSVL.

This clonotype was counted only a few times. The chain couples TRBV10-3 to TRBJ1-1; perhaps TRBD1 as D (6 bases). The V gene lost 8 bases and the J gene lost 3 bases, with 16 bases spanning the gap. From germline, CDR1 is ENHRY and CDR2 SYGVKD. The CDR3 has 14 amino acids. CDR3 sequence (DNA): TGTGCCATCGGGGGAACAGGGAGCTACACTGAAGCTTTCTTT. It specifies CAIGGTGSYTEAFF.

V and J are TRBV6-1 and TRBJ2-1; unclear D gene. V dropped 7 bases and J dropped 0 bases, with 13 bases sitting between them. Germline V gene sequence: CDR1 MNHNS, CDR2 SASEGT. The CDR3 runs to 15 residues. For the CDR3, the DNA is TGTGCCAGCAAAAAAAAGGGTGACTCCTACAATGAGCAGTTCTTC. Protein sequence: CASKKKGDSYNEQFF.

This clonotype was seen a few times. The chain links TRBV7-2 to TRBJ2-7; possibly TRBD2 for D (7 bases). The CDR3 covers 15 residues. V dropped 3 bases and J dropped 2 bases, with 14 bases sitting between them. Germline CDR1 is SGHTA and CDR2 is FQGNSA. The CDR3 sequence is CASSFGGPTTYEQYF. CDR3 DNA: TGTGCCAGCAGCTTCGGGGGGCCCACTACCTACGAGCAGTACTTC.

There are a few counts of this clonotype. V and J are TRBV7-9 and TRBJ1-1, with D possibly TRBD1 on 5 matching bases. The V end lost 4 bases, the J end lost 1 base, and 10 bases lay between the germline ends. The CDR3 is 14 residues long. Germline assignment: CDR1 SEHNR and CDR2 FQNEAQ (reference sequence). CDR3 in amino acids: CASSSGTGNTEAFF. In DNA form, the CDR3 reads TGTGCCAGCAGCTCGGGGACTGGGAACACTGAAGCTTTCTTT.

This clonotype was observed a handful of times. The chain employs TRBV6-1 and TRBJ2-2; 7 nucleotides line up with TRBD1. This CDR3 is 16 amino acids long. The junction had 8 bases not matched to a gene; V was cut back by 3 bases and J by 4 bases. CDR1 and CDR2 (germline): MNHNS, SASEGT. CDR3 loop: CASSDGMDRITGELFF. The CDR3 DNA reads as TGTGCCAGCAGTGACGGGATGGACAGGATCACCGGGGAGCTGTTTTTT.

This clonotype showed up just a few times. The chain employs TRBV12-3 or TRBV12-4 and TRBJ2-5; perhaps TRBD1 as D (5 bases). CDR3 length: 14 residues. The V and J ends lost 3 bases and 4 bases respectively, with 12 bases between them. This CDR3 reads CASSFPSRVETQYF. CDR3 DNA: TGTGCCAGCAGTTTCCCCAGCAGGGTAGAGACCCAGTACTTC.

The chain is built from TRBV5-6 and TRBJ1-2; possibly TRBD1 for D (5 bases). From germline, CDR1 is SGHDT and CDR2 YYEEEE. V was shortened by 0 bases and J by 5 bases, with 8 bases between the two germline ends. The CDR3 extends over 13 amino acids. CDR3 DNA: TGTGCCAGCAGCTTGGTGTCAGGGTATGGCTACACCTTC. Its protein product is CASSLVSGYGYTF.

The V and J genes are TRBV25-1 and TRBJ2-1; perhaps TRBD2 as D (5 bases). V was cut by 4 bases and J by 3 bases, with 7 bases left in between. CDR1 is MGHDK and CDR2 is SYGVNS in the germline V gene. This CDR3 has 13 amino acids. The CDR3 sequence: CASSGSGYNEQFF. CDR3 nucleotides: TGTGCCAGCAGTGGGAGCGGCTACAATGAGCAGTTCTTC.

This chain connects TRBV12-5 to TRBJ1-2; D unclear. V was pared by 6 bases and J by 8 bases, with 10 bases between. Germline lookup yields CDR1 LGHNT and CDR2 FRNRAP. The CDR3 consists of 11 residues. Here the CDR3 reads CASGEGGGYTF. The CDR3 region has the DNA TGTGCTAGTGGGGAAGGTGGAGGCTACACCTTC.

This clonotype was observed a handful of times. CDR3 region: CASTSTGQNTGELFF. The CDR3 DNA is TGTGCCAGCACCTCGACAGGGCAGAACACCGGGGAGCTGTTTTTT. The chain carries TRBV6-1 and TRBJ2-2; TRBD1 aligns across 7 bases. The CDR3 covers 15 residues. Germline CDR1 and CDR2: MNHNS and SASEGT. The V and J ends lost 7 bases and 1 base, in that order; junction bases with no gene match: 6.

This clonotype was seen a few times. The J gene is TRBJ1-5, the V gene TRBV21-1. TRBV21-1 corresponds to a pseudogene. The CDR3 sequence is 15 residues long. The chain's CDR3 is CASSRRQGPYQPQHF. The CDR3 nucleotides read TGTGCCAGCAGCCGGCGGCAGGGGCCCTATCAGCCCCAGCATTTT.

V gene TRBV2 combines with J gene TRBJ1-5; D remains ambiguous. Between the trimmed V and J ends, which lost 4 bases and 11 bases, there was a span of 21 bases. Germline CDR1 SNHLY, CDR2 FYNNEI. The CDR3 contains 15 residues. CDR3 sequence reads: CASSAAPSPGLSQHF. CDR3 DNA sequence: TGTGCCAGCAGTGCGGCCCCGTCCCCTGGTTTGTCCCAGCATTTT. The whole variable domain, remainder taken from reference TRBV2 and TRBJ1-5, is EPEVTQTPSHQVTQMGQEVILRCVPISNHLYFYWYRQILGQKVEFLVSFYNNEISEKSEIFDDQFSVERPDGSNFTLKIRSTKLEDSAMYFCASSAAPSPGLSQHFGDGTRLSIL.